This record concerns one T cell receptor beta chain sequence. No antigen is known for it. This sample was taken from a study of a mutant IDH1 vaccine in newly diagnosed glioma. Looking at the study overall: Before enrollment, patients got radiotherapy alone, temozolomide alone, or mostly the combination.

Sequencing used immunoSEQ multiplex PCR; TCRdb keeps in-frame clones, though not all of them. The sample lists about 42,000 clones; roughly 88% were seen once. In germline, CDR1 is MNHEY, CDR2 SVGAGI. The CDR3 loop spans 15 amino acids. V shed 2 bases and J shed 8 bases, with 18 bases lying between them. Time point: week 5, during vaccination. The investigators gave 300 ug of mutant IDH1 20-mer peptide in each vaccine dose, together with topical imiquimod. Those who donated had recent WHO grade 3 or 4 IDH1-mutant, ATRX-lost astrocytomas. The sample in question was PBMCs, obtained from a glioma patient whose treatment included an IDH1 peptide vaccine. The clonotype comes from a man between 40 and 49 years old with glioma. This chain joins TRBV6-5 and TRBJ1-2; perhaps TRBD1 as D (6 bases). The CDR3 nucleotides read TGTGCCAGCAGTTACCCCGGGGGCAGCATATTGGGCTACACCTTC. Residues: CASSYPGGSILGYTF.